This TCR beta chain came from a study of OX40 agonist ivuxolimab in advanced cancers. Study details: With a range of roughly 23 to 90, age averaged about 58 years, and around 80% were male. In three patients, partial responses were observed, one with hepatocellular carcinoma and two with cutaneous melanoma. Findings and caveats of the study: Compared with others, partial responders at 0.1-3.0 mg/kg displayed clonal expansion among the lowest. Blood T cells, both CD4+ and CD8+, expanded clonally by week 6 at 0.1 to 3.0 mg/kg.

Data came from immunoSEQ multiplex PCR; TCRdb stores just in-frame clones and leaves some out. The data contain approximately 74,000 clones, approximately 85% of them singletons. As to this clone: Its target is unknown.

The CDR3 is 17 amino acids. CDR1 and CDR2 from the germline V gene are SGHTA and FQGTGA. The J segment lost 4 bases and the V segment lost 1 base, leaving 7 bases of the junction unmatched. V and J are TRBV7-3 and TRBJ1-2; 12 bases match TRBD1. The clonotype originates from an adult with an advanced solid tumor such as melanoma, head and neck, liver or kidney cancer. This specimen was CD4+ or CD8+ T cells sorted from blood, taken in a trial of the OX40 agonist ivuxolimab. For the CDR3, the DNA is TGTGCCAGCAGCTTAAATCCGGCGGGACAGGGGGCCTATGGCTACACCTTC. It translates to CASSLNPAGQGAYGYTF.